This T cell receptor beta chain was profiled in a study of vaccination effects on CD4 cells after COVID-19 (dated by TCRdb to between 2021 and 2024). With respect to the entire study: To identify antigen-specific CD4+ T cell clonotypes by their expansion, the ViraFEST assay first stimulated PBMC with viral peptide pools and then applied TCR sequencing. Across the study, the median time from the second dose to post-vaccine sampling was 72 days (range 14 to 241). Approximately 2 million PBMC per well were cultured in IMDM with roughly 5% human AB serum, 7.5 to 10 IU/ml IL-2 and gentamicin, plus 10 ug/ml peptides. The study compared SARS-CoV-2 spike-specific CD4+ TCR repertoires before and after mRNA vaccination in COVID-19 convalescent patients and infection-naive vaccine recipients. The full study included some eleven COVID-19 convalescent patients and a few SARS-CoV-2-naive healthy vaccine recipients. Cultures from other donors in the study were sequenced with the Oncomine TCR Beta short-read assay on an Illumina iSeq 100.

Overall study results and their limits: The study was limited by a small number of convalescent patients, and early post-infection timepoints were lacking. Both infection-induced and vaccine-induced clones contracted markedly at late post-vaccination timepoints, which is consistent with waning T cell responses. Among healthy vaccine recipients, nearly all vaccine-induced clones were SARS-CoV-2 mono-reactive, and only 1 of 255 was cross-reactive with common cold coronaviruses.

Deletion took 2 bases off V and 1 base off J, with a span of 24 bases between the germline ends. From a lookup of the germline V gene, CDR1 and CDR2 are MGHRA and YSYEKL. The CDR3 has 19 amino acids, counting the end cysteine and phenylalanine. CDR3 DNA is the only sequence kept; it has 57 bases, read in frame from the first base. Preparation of the library involved the immunoSEQ multiplex PCR assay. TCR beta CDR3 sequencing was performed on DNA from the cultured, isolated CD4+ T cells. In the paper's pipeline: Non-productive TCR sequences were discarded, and reads were trimmed to the CDR3 region, with only CDR3s of 7 or more amino acids retained. Antigen-specific clonotypes were identified using the MANAFEST web app by comparison of expansion in peptide wells against reference cultures. To count as positive, a clone had to show expansion at FDR<0.05 compared with the reference and with all other wells, an odds ratio above 5, and a frequency above 0.1% in two replicate wells. A clonotype was called cross-reactive if it was significantly expanded both in SARS-CoV-2 spike wells and in at least one common cold coronavirus spike condition. CDR3 similarity was assessed by Levenshtein distance using the stringdist R package, and unrooted trees were constructed with ape in R 3.6.1. TCRdb obtained this table from immuneACCESS and retained in-frame rearrangements with V and J assigned. These tables miss some clones; where compared with another copy, unresolved V genes account for less than half of the shortfall, and the remainder is unexplained. V and J calls and clone size come straight from that table; D and trimming were deduced from the DNA. Within this sample are about 45,000 clones, with 65% to 80% of them counted one time only. Together, the top ten hold 8.5% to 10% of the sample.

Concerning this clone itself: Its antigen is still unknown. No qualities accompany the bases; no much larger clone lies one base away.

After more than 9 days of culture, CD4+ T cells were isolated with the EasySep CD4+ T cell isolation kit. Participants received two doses of either the BNT162b2 or the mRNA-1273 mRNA SARS-CoV-2 vaccine. The absence of prior SARS-CoV-2 infection in healthy vaccine recipients was confirmed by negative nucleocapsid antibodies before and after vaccination. On days 3 and 7, half of the culture medium was replaced with fresh IL-2-containing medium. Unless noted otherwise, every peptide stimulation condition was grown in triplicate wells. Using Ficoll-Paque Plus gradient centrifugation, PBMC were separated from whole blood and then either used fresh or cryopreserved at -140C. Genomic DNA was extracted from cultured CD4+ T cells with the QIAamp micro DNA kit.

This specimen was CD4+ T cells from PBMCs cultured without peptide, taken after COVID-19 vaccination. The TCR was taken from a human donor who received a COVID-19 vaccine. This sequence uses TRBV4-1 and TRBJ2-7, with TRBD1 as a weak D call on 6 bases. The encoded CDR3 is CASSQLSIIRGIESYEQYF. The bases read TGCGCCAGCAGCCAACTTTCGATAATCAGGGGAATTGAGTCCTACGAGCAGTACTTC.